This T cell receptor beta chain comes out of a study of cytomegalovirus exposure and HLA in healthy donors. Study conclusions and caveats: Later analysis associated a missense DCLRE1C variant with TCR beta V- and J-gene trimming.

The PCR used 60 Vbeta and 13 Jbeta primers. Assay used: immunoSEQ multiplex PCR; TCRdb lists only in-frame clones, some missing. Of about 130,000 clones detected, around 63% appear once; the ten largest clones hold over 1.5%. On this clone: Its antigen is not identified.

CMV serostatus was not recorded for this donor. This CDR3 contains 11 residues. Germline CDR1 and CDR2: MDHEN and SYDVKM. With 6 bases removed from V and 5 bases from J, the gap between germline ends came to 5 bases. The rearrangement uses TRBV28 and TRBJ1-5; D gene ambiguous. The sequencing sample was made of PBMCs. The clonotype comes from a human donor in good health. CDR3 nucleotide sequence: TGTGCCAGCAGCCTTTATCAGCCCCAGCATTTT. Translated, it gives CASSLYQPQHF.